These 18 T cell receptor beta chains share one sample of origin, sequenced in a study of T cell responses to AZD1222 COVID-19 vaccine. The data were produced by immunoSEQ multiplex PCR, yet TCRdb's version contains in-frame clones alone and is incomplete. The profile shows 100,000 to 120,000 clones, nearly 90% of them singletons. The material was peripheral blood, obtained on day 0 of AZD1222 vaccination. These receptors were obtained from an adult in good health.

The CDR3 sequence: CASSSYDNYGYTF. The CDR3 coding sequence is TGTGCCAGCAGCAGCTACGATAACTATGGCTACACCTTC. The chain has TRBV28 and TRBJ1-2; no reliable D call. With 6 bases removed from V and 1 base from J, the gap between germline ends came to 9 bases. Germline loops: CDR1 MDHEN, CDR2 SYDVKM. The CDR3 runs 13 residues.

The V and J genes are TRBV5-1 and TRBJ2-2; 9 bases match TRBD2. Germline-derived CDR1 and CDR2 are SGHRS and YFSETQ. The ends lost 7 bases at V and 14 bases at J; junction bases unmatched: 15. This CDR3 is 14 amino acids long. For the CDR3, the DNA is TGCGCCAGCTCCCCCGGCGGGGGGGAAATTCGTCTGTTTTTT. The encoded protein is CASSPGGGEIRLFF.

V gene TRBV2 combines with J gene TRBJ1-1; 9 nucleotides align to TRBD1. The junction had 5 bases not matched to a gene; V was cut back by 5 bases and J by 7 bases. Germline CDR1 reads SNHLY; CDR2 reads FYNNEI. CDR3 length equals 13 residues. In nucleotides, the CDR3 is TGTGCCAGCAGTCGCCCGGGACAGGGTGAAGCTTTCTTT. Its translation: CASSRPGQGEAFF.

This chain connects TRBV12-5 to TRBJ2-3, with D perhaps TRBD1 (5 bases). CDR1 is LGHNT, CDR2 FRNRAP, per germline. The CDR3 spans 14 residues. Trimming took off 7 bases at V and 2 bases at J, with 13 bases between the two ends. CDR3 in amino acids: CASALDRPTDTQYF. DNA of the CDR3: TGTGCTAGTGCCCTAGACAGACCCACAGATACGCAGTATTTT. Combining the CDR3 with reference TRBV12-5 and TRBJ2-3 gives the whole variable domain DARVTQTPRHKVTEMGQEVTMRCQPILGHNTVFWYRQTMMQGLELLAYFRNRAPLDDSGMPKDRFSAEMPDATLATLKIQPSEPRDSAVYFCASALDRPTDTQYFGPGTRLTVL.

The rearrangement joins TRBV24-1 to TRBJ2-3, with D unclear. V lost 4 bases to trimming and J lost 0 bases, with 10 bases between them. The CDR3 spans 15 residues. The germline gives CDR1 KGHDR, CDR2 SFDVKD. Here the CDR3 reads CATSEALGSTDTQYF. The CDR3 region has the DNA TGTGCCACCAGTGAGGCTTTGGGGAGCACAGATACGCAGTATTTT.

In nucleotides, the CDR3 is TGTGCCAGCAGTTTACCGCAGGGCAATGAGCAGTTCTTC. Its translation: CASSLPQGNEQFF. V gene TRBV28 combines with J gene TRBJ2-1; tentative D call: TRBD1 (5 bases). The CDR3 is 13 residues long. Germline CDR1 and CDR2: MDHEN and SYDVKM. Trimming removed 2 bases at V and 6 bases at J, with 8 bases between.

This chain joins TRBV3-1 (or the pseudogene TRBV3-2) and TRBJ2-6, with 11 bases matching TRBD2. CDR1 and CDR2 (germline): LGHDT, YNNKEL (reference sequence). This CDR3 contains 17 residues. Germline trimming cut 4 bases from V and 2 bases from J; bases unmatched to any gene: 4. CDR3 nucleotide sequence: TGTGCCAGCAGCCCCACTAGCGGGAGTGCTGGGGCCAACGTCCTGACTTTC. It codes for CASSPTSGSAGANVLTF.

The V gene is TRBV7-2, the J gene TRBJ2-5; 8 positions agree with TRBD2. The germline gives CDR1 SGHTA, CDR2 FQGNSA. V dropped 3 bases and J dropped 3; count of bases not matched to a gene: 3. The CDR3 is made up of 14 amino acids. CDR3 in amino acids: CASSLRAGEETQYF. CDR3 DNA: TGTGCCAGCAGCTTGAGAGCGGGGGAAGAGACCCAGTACTTC.

The chain uses TRBV9 and TRBJ1-2; D is perhaps TRBD1 (5 bases). Trimming left V 0 bases short and J 8 bases short, with 11 bases between. The CDR3 length is 13 residues. In germline, CDR1 is SGDLS, CDR2 YYNGEE. CDR3 in DNA: TGTGCCAGCAGCGTAGCTCAAGGGACCGGCTACACCTTC. This gives the protein CASSVAQGTGYTF.

The gene calls are TRBV5-1 and TRBJ2-6; 9 bases map to TRBD1. The CDR3 has 17 residues. Germline CDR1 SGHRS, CDR2 YFSETQ. V dropped 2 bases and J dropped 0; count of bases not matched to a gene: 3. The CDR3 bases are TGCGCCAGCAGCTTACAGGGGGCCGGCTCTGGGGCCAACGTCCTGACTTTC. This translates into CASSLQGAGSGANVLTF.

The genes are TRBV19 and TRBJ1-1; TRBD1 is a possible D gene (5 bases). This CDR3 spans 16 amino acids. Trimming removed 0 bases from V and 1 base from J, with 12 bases in between. Germline CDR1 LNHDA, CDR2 SQIVND (reference sequence). CDR3: CASSIDWGKPNTEAFF. CDR3 coding DNA: TGTGCCAGTAGTATAGACTGGGGCAAACCGAACACTGAAGCTTTCTTT.

This sequence joins TRBV7-9 and TRBJ1-1; 10 bases fit TRBD1. Germline assignment: CDR1 SEHNR and CDR2 FQNEAQ (reference sequence). The CDR3 totals 14 residues. With 4 bases clipped from V and 4 bases from J, the junction kept 3 bases outside the gene matches. The CDR3 nucleotides read TGTGCCAGCAGCTCCCGGACAGGGGGCACTGAAGCTTTCTTT. Translated: CASSSRTGGTEAFF. Full variable domain (rest looked up from reference TRBV7-9 and TRBJ1-1): DTGVSQNPRHKITKRGQNVTFRCDPISEHNRLYWYRQTLGQGPEFLTYFQNEAQLEKSRLLSDRFSAERPKGSFSTLEIQRTEQGDSAMYLCASSSRTGGTEAFFGQGTRLTVV.

This chain uses TRBV5-1 with TRBJ2-7; TRBD1 agrees at 9 bases. V gave up 2 bases and J gave up 0 bases; unmatched junction bases: 3. Germline lookup yields CDR1 SGHRS and CDR2 YFSETQ. The length of the CDR3 is 15 residues. CDR3 sequence (DNA): TGCGCCAGCAGCTTAACGACAGGGGGCTCCTACGAGCAGTACTTC. Its protein product is CASSLTTGGSYEQYF.

By sample fraction, this clone is large. This sequence joins TRBV5-4 and TRBJ2-1, with D perhaps matching TRBD2 (5 bases). The germline V gene has CDR1 SGHNT and CDR2 YYREEE (reference sequence). This CDR3 spans 14 amino acids. V was trimmed by 4 bases and J by 3 bases, leaving 11 bases between them. CDR3 protein: CASSELAGYNEQFF. CDR3 bases: TGTGCCAGCAGCGAGCTAGCTGGCTACAATGAGCAGTTCTTC.

The chain joins TRBV2 to TRBJ2-3, with TRBD1 as a possible D gene (6 bases). Germline V gene lookup returns CDR1 SNHLY and CDR2 FYNNEI. V dropped 5 bases and J dropped 3 bases, with 18 bases sitting between them. This CDR3 has 16 residues. Written as DNA, the CDR3 is TGTGCCAGCAGTTCACAGGGCCCCGTGGGTACAGATACGCAGTATTTT. This gives the protein CASSSQGPVGTDTQYF. The entire variable domain, with the rest obtained from reference TRBV2 and TRBJ2-3, is as follows: EPEVTQTPSHQVTQMGQEVILRCVPISNHLYFYWYRQILGQKVEFLVSFYNNEISEKSEIFDDQFSVERPDGSNFTLKIRSTKLEDSAMYFCASSSQGPVGTDTQYFGPGTRLTVL.

In this sample, this clone turned up once. The chain recombines TRBV2 with TRBJ1-3; tentative D call: TRBD1 (5 bases). Trimming cost V 7 bases and J 5 bases, with 12 bases left between them. This CDR3 region has 13 residues. Germline loops: CDR1 SNHLY, CDR2 FYNNEI. The CDR3 DNA reads TGTGCCAGCAAGGGGACGGATCGAAACACCATATATTTT. Translation gives CASKGTDRNTIYF.

The chain combines TRBV7-3 with TRBJ2-1; no clear D gene. Germline V CDR1 and CDR2: SGHTA, FQGTGA. This CDR3 has 14 residues. V lost 6 bases to trimming and J lost 9 bases, with 18 bases between them. CDR3 DNA: TGTGCCAGCAGTTCCCAAACGGCAGCGAGTGAGCAGTTCTTC. It translates to CASSSQTAASEQFF.

Here the CDR3 reads CASLDRSMNTEAFF. In DNA, the CDR3 is TGTGCCAGTTTGGACAGGAGCATGAACACTGAAGCTTTCTTT. The gene calls are TRBV19 and TRBJ1-1, with TRBD1 matching over 7 bases. The V segment lost 8 bases and the J segment 0 bases; nucleotides outside the gene matches: 6. In germline, CDR1 is LNHDA, CDR2 SQIVND (reference sequence). This CDR3 region has 14 residues.